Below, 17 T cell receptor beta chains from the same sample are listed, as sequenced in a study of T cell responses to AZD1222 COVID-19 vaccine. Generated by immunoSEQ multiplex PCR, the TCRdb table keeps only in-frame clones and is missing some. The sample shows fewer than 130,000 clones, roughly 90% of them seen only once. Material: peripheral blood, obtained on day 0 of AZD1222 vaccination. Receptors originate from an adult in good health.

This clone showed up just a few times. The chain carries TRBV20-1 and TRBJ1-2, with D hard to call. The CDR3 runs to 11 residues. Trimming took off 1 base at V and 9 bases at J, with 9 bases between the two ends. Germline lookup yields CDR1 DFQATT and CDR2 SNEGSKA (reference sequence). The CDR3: CSARGSISYTF. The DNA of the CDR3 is TGCAGTGCTAGAGGATCGATAAGCTACACCTTC.

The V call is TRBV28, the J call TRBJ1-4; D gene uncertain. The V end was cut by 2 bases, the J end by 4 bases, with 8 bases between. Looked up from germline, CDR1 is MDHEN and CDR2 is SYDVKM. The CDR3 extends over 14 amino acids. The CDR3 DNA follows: TGTGCCAGCAGTTTACAGCTTGGTAATGAAAAACTGTTTTTT. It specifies CASSLQLGNEKLFF. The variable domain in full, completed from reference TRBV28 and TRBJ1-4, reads DVKVTQSSRYLVKRTGEKVFLECVQDMDHENMFWYRQDPGLGLRLIYFSYDVKMKEKGDIPEGYSVSREKKERFSLILESASTNQTSMYLCASSLQLGNEKLFFGSGTQLSVL.

CDR3 coding DNA: TGCAGTGCTAGTCCCAGGACGAATTCACCCCTCCACTTT. Encoded protein: CSASPRTNSPLHF. The V call is TRBV20-1, the J call TRBJ1-6; D is uncertain. Germline CDR1 reads DFQATT; CDR2 reads SNEGSKA (reference sequence). This CDR3 spans 13 amino acids. V dropped 3 bases and J dropped 7 bases, with 10 bases sitting between them.

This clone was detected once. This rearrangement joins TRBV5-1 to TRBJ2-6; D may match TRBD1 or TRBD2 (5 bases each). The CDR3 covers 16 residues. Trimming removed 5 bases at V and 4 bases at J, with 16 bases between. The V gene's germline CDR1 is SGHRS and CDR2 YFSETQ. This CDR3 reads CASRRDVGSGANVLTF. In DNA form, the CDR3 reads TGCGCCAGCAGACGGGACGTTGGTTCAGGGGCCAACGTCCTGACTTTC. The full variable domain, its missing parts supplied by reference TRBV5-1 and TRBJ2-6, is KAGVTQTPRYLIKTRGQQVTLSCSPISGHRSVSWYQQTPGQGLQFLFEYFSETQRNKGNFPGRFSGRQFSNSRSEMNVSTLELGDSALYLCASRRDVGSGANVLTFGAGSRLTVL.

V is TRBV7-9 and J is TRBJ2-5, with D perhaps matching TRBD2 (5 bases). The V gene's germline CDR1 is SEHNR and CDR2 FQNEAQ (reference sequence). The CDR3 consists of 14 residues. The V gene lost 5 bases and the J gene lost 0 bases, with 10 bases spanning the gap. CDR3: CASSRGGYQETQYF. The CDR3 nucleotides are TGTGCCAGCAGCCGCGGCGGGTACCAAGAGACCCAGTACTTC.

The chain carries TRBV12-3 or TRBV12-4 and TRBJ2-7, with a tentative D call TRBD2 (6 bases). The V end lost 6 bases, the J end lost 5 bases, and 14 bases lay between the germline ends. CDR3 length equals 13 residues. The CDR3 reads CASSPMGTDEQYF. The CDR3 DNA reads TGTGCCAGCAGCCCGATGGGGACTGACGAGCAGTACTTC.

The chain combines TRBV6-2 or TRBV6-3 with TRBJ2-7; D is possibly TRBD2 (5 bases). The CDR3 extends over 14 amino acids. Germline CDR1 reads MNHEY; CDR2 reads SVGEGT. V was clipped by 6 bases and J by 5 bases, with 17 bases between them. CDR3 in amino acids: CASSLGEFGDEQYF. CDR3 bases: TGTGCCAGCAGCCTGGGCGAGTTCGGGGACGAGCAGTACTTC.

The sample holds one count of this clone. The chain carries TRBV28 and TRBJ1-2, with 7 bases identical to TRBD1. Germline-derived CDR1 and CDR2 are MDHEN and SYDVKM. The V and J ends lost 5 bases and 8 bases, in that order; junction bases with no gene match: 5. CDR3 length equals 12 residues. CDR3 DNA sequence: TGTGCCAGCAGTGCACAGGGGCTGGGCTACACCTTC. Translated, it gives CASSAQGLGYTF.

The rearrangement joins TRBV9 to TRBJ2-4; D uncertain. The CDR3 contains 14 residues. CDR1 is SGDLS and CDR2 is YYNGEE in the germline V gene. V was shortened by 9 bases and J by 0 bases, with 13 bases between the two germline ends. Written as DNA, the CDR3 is TGTGCCAACGTGATGGAACTAGCCAAAAACATTCAGTACTTC. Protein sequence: CANVMELAKNIQYF.

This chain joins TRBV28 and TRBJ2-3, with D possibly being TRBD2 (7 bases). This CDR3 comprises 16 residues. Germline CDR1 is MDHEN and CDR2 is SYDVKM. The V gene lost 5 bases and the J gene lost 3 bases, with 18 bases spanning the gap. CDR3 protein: CASSLPAGEGTDTQYF. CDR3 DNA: TGTGCCAGCAGTCTCCCGGCAGGGGAGGGTACAGATACGCAGTATTTT.

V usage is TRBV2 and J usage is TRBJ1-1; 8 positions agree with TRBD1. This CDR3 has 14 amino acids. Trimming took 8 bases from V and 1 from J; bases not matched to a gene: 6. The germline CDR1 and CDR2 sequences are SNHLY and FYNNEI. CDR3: CASRTGYKNTEAFF. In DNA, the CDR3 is TGTGCCAGCCGGACAGGGTATAAGAACACTGAAGCTTTCTTT.

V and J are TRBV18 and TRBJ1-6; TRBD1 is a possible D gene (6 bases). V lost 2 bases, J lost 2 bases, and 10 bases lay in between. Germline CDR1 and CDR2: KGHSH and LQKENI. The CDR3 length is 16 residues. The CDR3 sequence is CASSPGQSAYNSPLHF. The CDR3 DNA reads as TGTGCCAGCTCACCAGGACAGTCAGCCTATAATTCACCCCTCCACTTT. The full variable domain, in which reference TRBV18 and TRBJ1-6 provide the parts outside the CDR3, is NAGVMQNPRHLVRRRGQEARLRCSPMKGHSHVYWYRQLPEEGLKFMVYLQKENIIDESGMPKERFSAEFPKEGPSILRIQQVVRGDSAAYFCASSPGQSAYNSPLHFGNGTRLTVT.

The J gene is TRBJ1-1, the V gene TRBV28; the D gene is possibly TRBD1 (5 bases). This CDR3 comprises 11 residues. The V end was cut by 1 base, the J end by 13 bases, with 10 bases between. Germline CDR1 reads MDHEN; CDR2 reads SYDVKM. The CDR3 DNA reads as TGTGCCAGCAGTTTATCCGGGGGTGGTTTCTTT. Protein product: CASSLSGGGFF.

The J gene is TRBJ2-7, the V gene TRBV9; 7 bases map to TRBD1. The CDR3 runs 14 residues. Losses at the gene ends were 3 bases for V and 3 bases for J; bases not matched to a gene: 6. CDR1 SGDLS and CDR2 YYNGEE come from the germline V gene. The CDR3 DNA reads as TGTGCCAGCAGCGAGGGACAGATTATCTACGAGCAGTACTTC. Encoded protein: CASSEGQIIYEQYF.

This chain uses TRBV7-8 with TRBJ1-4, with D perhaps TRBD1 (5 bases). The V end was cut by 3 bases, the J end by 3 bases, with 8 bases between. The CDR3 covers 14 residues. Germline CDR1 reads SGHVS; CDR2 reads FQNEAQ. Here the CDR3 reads CASSFRDANEKLFF. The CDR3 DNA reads TGTGCCAGCAGCTTCCGGGACGCTAATGAAAAACTGTTTTTT.

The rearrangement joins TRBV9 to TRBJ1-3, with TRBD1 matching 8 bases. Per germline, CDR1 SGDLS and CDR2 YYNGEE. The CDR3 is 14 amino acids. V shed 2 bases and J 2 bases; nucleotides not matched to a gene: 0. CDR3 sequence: CASSVDRAGNTIYF. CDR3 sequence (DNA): TGTGCCAGCAGCGTGGACAGGGCTGGAAACACCATATATTTT.

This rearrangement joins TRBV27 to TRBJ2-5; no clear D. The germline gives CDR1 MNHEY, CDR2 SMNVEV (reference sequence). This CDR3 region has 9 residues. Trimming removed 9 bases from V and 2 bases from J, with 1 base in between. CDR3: CARQETQYF. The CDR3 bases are TGTGCCAGACAAGAGACCCAGTACTTC.